Listed below are T cell receptor beta chains from one sample, sequenced in a study of blood T cell repertoires in COVID-19. Only in-frame clones appear in the TCRdb table, and some are missing; sequencing was by immunoSEQ multiplex PCR. The sample lists 130,000 or so clones; roughly 81% were seen once. Material for sequencing was peripheral blood. The receptors shown here come from a human donor in a cohort sampled during active COVID-19. Both conserved end residues are part of each CDR3. The D gene is left open where the match is weak. Rows give clone size only sometimes, using once, few, many, or a class for an expanded clone.

cdr3_aa cdr3_nt clone_size d_call j_call v_call
CASSLNRGRMYEQYF TGTGCCAGCAGTTTGAACAGGGGGCGGATGTACGAGCAGTACTTC few TRBD1 TRBJ2-7 TRBV28
CATSKYGPGEGYGYTF TGTGCCACCAGCAAATATGGACCCGGGGAGGGCTATGGCTACACCTTC . . TRBJ1-2 TRBV15
CASRGLAGGNEQFF TGTGCCAGCAGAGGGCTAGCGGGGGGCAATGAGCAGTTCTTC once TRBD2 TRBJ2-1 TRBV6-5
CASSPMGQGSYNSPLHF TGTGCCAGCAGCCCCATGGGGCAGGGATCCTATAATTCACCCCTCCACTTT . . TRBJ1-6 TRBV28
CASSLDRYNEQFF TGTGCCAGCAGCTTAGACAGATACAATGAGCAGTTCTTC . . TRBJ2-1 TRBV7-6
CASSDYRGNNYGYTF TGTGCCAGCAGTGATTACAGGGGAAATAACTATGGCTACACCTTC . TRBD1 TRBJ1-2 TRBV2
CASSQLDRGSNQPQHF TGCGCCAGCAGCCAACTTGACAGGGGGAGCAATCAGCCCCAGCATTTT few TRBD1 TRBJ1-5 TRBV4-1
CAISVGTPSHYGYTF TGTGCCATCAGTGTTGGTACACCATCCCACTATGGCTACACCTTC once . TRBJ1-2 TRBV10-3
CASSQDILGGDFYSYEQYF TGTGCCAGCAGCCAAGATATTCTAGGCGGGGACTTTTATTCCTACGAGCAGTACTTC . . TRBJ2-7 TRBV3-1/TRBV3-2
CASSVEGGTGSNEQYF TGTGCCAGCAGCGTAGAAGGGGGGACAGGGTCCAACGAGCAGTACTTC . TRBD1 TRBJ2-7 TRBV9
CASSRGGNTEAFF TGTGCCAGCAGTAGGGGGGGAAACACTGAAGCTTTCTTT . . TRBJ1-1 TRBV12-3/TRBV12-4
CASSSPSWTDSLNYGYTF TGTGCCAGCAGTTCTCCCTCCTGGACAGATAGTCTTAACTATGGCTACACCTTC . . TRBJ1-2 TRBV28
CASKKQGSGELFF TGTGCCAGCAAGAAACAGGGTAGCGGGGAGCTGTTTTTT . . TRBJ2-2 TRBV18
CASSFGAPLGISSYNEQFF TGTGCCAGCAGCTTCGGAGCCCCCCTAGGTATTAGCTCCTACAATGAGCAGTTCTTC . . TRBJ2-1 TRBV7-6
CASSLGGSGGSSYEQYF TGTGCCAGCAGCTTAGGCGGTAGCGGGGGGTCCTCCTACGAGCAGTACTTC . TRBD2 TRBJ2-7 TRBV7-9
CASSIAAGAVSEQYF TGTGCCAGTAGTATAGCGGCAGGGGCTGTCAGCGAGCAGTACTTC . . TRBJ2-7 TRBV19
CASRNDRGLRNTIYF TGTGCCAGCAGAAATGACAGGGGACTCAGAAACACCATATATTTT few TRBD1 TRBJ1-3 TRBV7-8
CASSSAGTSNQPQHF TGTGCCAGCAGTTCAGCCGGGACAAGCAATCAGCCCCAGCATTTT few . TRBJ1-5 TRBV27
CASSSDRGSTDTQYF TGCGCCAGCAGCTCTGACAGGGGTAGCACAGATACGCAGTATTTT . TRBD1 TRBJ2-3 TRBV5-1
CASSQDDRRQGRADTQYF TGTGCCAGCAGCCAAGATGATAGGAGGCAGGGGAGGGCAGATACGCAGTATTTT . . TRBJ2-3 TRBV4-2
CASSLGALRSQHF TGTGCCAGCAGCCTGGGGGCCCTTAGGTCCCAGCATTTT . . TRBJ1-5 TRBV7-8
CASSPGGSIYNEQFF TGTGCTAGCAGTCCGGGGGGCTCCATCTACAATGAGCAGTTCTTC . . TRBJ2-1 TRBV7-7
CASSPNSHSYEQYF TGTGCCAGCAGTCCCAACAGTCACTCCTACGAGCAGTACTTC . . TRBJ2-7 TRBV6-6
CASSQDRASGAETQYF TGTGCCAGCAGCCAAGATAGGGCTAGCGGGGCAGAGACCCAGTACTTC . TRBD2 TRBJ2-5 TRBV4-2
CASSLGGGQGSTEAFF TGTGCCAGCAGCTTAGGGGGTGGACAGGGGAGCACTGAAGCTTTCTTT . TRBD1 TRBJ1-1 TRBV7-9
CASSQDLRGTQYF TGTGCCAGCAGCCAAGATCTGAGAGGAACGCAGTATTTT . . TRBJ2-3 TRBV3-1/TRBV3-2
CASSQGRGDTQYF TGTGCCAGCAGCCAAGGCAGGGGTGATACGCAGTATTTT . . TRBJ2-3 TRBV3-1/TRBV3-2
CASSEGVGGASGDTQYF TGTGCCAGCAGTGAAGGGGTAGGTGGAGCTAGCGGAGATACGCAGTATTTT . TRBD2 TRBJ2-3 TRBV2